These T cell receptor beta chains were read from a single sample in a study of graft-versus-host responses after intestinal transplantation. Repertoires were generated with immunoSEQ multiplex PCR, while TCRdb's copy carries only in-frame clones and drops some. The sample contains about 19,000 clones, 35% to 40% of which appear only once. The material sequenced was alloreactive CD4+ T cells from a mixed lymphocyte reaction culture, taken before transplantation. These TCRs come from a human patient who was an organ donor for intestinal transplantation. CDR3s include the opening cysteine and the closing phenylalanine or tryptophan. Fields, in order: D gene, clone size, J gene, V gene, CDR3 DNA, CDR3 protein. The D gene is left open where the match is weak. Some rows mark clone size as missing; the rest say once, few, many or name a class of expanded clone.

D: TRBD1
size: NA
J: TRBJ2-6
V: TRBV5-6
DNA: TGTGCCAGCAGCCCTAGACAGGGAAAGGCTGGGGCCAACGTCCTGACTTTC
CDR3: CASSPRQGKAGANVLTF

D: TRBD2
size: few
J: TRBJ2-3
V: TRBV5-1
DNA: TGCGCCAGCAGCCGAGCGGGGAGAGCGGGAGTAGATACGCAGTATTTT
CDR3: CASSRAGRAGVDTQYF

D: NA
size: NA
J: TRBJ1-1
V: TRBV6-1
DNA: TGTGCCAGCAGTTCGTTACAGGGTGACACTGAAGCTTTCTTT
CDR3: CASSSLQGDTEAFF

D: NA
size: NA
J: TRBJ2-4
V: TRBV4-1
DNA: TGCGCCAGCAGCCCCTCCCTGATTGCCAAAAACATTCAGTACTTC
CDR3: CASSPSLIAKNIQYF

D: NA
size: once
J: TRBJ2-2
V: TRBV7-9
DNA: TGTGCCAGCAGCTTCCCGGGAGTTGCCGGGGAGCTGTTTTTT
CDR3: CASSFPGVAGELFF

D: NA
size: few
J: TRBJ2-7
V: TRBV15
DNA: TGTGCCACCAGCAGAGATCGGGACTACGAGCAGTACTTC
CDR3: CATSRDRDYEQYF

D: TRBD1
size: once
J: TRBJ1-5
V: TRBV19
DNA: TGTGCCAGTAGTACCTCCCTCGGGACAGGGGGTCCGCCCCAGCATTTT
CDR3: CASSTSLGTGGPPQHF

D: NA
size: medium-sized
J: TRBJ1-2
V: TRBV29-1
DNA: TGCAGCGTTGAAGATGACTCCGAGTATGGCTACACCTTC
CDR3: CSVEDDSEYGYTF

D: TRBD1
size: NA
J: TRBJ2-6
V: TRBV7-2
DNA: TGTGCCAGCAGCTTGCGAGGGGGCAGGGCCAACGTCCTGACTTTC
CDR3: CASSLRGGRANVLTF

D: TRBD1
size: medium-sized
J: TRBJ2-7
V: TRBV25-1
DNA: TGTGCCAGCAGTGAAGCCGGGACAGACTCTGGCGAGCAGTACTTC
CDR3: CASSEAGTDSGEQYF

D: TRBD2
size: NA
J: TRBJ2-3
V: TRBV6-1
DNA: TGTGCCAGCAGTGGTCAGTGGACTAGCGGGAGTTTAGCAGATACGCAGTATTTT
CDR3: CASSGQWTSGSLADTQYF

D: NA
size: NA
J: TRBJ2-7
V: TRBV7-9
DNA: TGTGCCAGCAGCCCCTTACTGGGAAGGGTACCATACGAGCAGTACTTC
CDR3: CASSPLLGRVPYEQYF

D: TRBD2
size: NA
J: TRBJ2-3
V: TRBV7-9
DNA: TGTGCCAGCAGCTTATATCTTGCGGGAGGATCCACAGATACGCAGTATTTT
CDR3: CASSLYLAGGSTDTQYF

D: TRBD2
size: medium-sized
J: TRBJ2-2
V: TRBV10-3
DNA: TGTGCCATCAGTGGGCTAGCGGCGAACACCGGGGAGCTGTTTTTT
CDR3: CAISGLAANTGELFF

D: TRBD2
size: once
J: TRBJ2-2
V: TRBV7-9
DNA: TGTGCCAGCAGCGCCGGACTAGGGATGACCGGGGAGCTGTTTTTT
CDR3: CASSAGLGMTGELFF

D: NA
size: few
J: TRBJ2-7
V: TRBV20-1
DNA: TGCAGTGCTACAACCTCCTACGAGCAGTACTTC
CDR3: CSATTSYEQYF

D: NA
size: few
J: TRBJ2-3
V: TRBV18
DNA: TGTGCCAGCTCACCTTGGGGGACTAGCACAGATACGCAGTATTTT
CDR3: CASSPWGTSTDTQYF

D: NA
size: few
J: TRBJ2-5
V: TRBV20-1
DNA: TGCAGTGTAGAACACCAAGAGACCCAGTACTTC
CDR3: CSVEHQETQYF

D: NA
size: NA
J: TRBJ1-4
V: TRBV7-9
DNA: TGTGCCAGCAGCTTAGGGCGGGCAAATAATGAAAAACTGTTTTTT
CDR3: CASSLGRANNEKLFF

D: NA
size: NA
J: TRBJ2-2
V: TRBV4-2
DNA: TGTGCCAGCAGACGTATAGCAGCGAACACCGGGGAGCTGTTTTTT
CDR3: CASRRIAANTGELFF

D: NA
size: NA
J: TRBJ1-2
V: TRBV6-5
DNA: TGTGCCAGCAGCATAGGGACACCTTTCAACTATGGCTACACCTTC
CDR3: CASSIGTPFNYGYTF

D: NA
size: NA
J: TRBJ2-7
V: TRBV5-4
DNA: TGTGCCAGCAGCTTGGGAGGGGGGGTAGCTCCCTACGAGCAGTACTTC
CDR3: CASSLGGGVAPYEQYF

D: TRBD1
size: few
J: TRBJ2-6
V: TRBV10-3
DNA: TGTGCCATCAGTGAGTGGGGGCATCAGGGGGCTGCTGGGGCCAACGTCCTGACTTTC
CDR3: CAISEWGHQGAAGANVLTF

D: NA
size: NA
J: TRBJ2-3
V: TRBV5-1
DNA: TGCGCCAGCAGCACGCAGGGAACGGGCACAGATACGCAGTATTTT
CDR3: CASSTQGTGTDTQYF

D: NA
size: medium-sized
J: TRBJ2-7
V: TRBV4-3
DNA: TGCGCCAGCAGCCAAGATGCCCCACCGGGCGAGCAGTACTTC
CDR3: CASSQDAPPGEQYF

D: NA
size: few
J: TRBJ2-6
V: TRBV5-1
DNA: TGCGCCAGCAGCTTGGCGACCACCGGGATTCGGTCTGGGGCCAACGTCCTGACTTTC
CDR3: CASSLATTGIRSGANVLTF

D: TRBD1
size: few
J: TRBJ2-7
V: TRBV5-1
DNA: TGCGCCAGCAGCGGGACAGTACCATCCTACGAGCAGTACTTC
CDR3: CASSGTVPSYEQYF

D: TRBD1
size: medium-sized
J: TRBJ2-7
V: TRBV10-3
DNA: TGTGCCATCAGTGGGGGACAGGGTTTATACGAGCAGTACTTC
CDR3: CAISGGQGLYEQYF

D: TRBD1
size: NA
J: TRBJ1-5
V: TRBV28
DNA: TGTGCCAGCAGTTTAGGGACAGGCAATCAGCCCCAGCATTTT
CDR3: CASSLGTGNQPQHF

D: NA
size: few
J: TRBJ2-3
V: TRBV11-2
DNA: TGTGCCAGCAGCCCAGGGTGGGATACGCAGTATTTT
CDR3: CASSPGWDTQYF

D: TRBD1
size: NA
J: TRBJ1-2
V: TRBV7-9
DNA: TGTGCCAGCAGCCCCTATACCGGGACAGGGAGAACCCATTCCTTC
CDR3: CASSPYTGTGRTHSF

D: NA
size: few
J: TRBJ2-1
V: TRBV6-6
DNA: TGTGCCAGCAGGCCTCAGAGCAATGAGCAGTTCTTC
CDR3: CASRPQSNEQFF

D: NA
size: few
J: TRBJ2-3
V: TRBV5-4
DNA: TGTGCCAGCAGCTGGGGTACCAGCACAGATACGCAGTATTTT
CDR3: CASSWGTSTDTQYF

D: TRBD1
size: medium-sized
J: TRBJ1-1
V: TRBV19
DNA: TGTGCCAGTAGCGACAGGGGGCTAACTGAAGCTTTCTTT
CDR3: CASSDRGLTEAFF

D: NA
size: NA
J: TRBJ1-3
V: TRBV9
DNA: TGTGCCAGCAGCGTAGATCCCCCGACAGGTGGAAACACCATATATTTT
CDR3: CASSVDPPTGGNTIYF

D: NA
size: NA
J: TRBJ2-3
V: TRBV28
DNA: TGTGCCAGCAAGTGGGGCACAGATACGCAGTATTTT
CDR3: CASKWGTDTQYF

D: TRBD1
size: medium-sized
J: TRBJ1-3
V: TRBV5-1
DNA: TGCGCCAGCAGCCCATCCGGGACAGGGGAAAACACCATATATTTT
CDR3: CASSPSGTGENTIYF

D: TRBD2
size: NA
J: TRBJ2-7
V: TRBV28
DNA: TGTGCCAGCACCAACAGCGGGAGTGTCAACGAGCAGTACTTC
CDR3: CASTNSGSVNEQYF

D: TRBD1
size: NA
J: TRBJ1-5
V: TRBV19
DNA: TGTGCCAGTGGGACAGTCCTCAATCAGCCCCAGCATTTT
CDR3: CASGTVLNQPQHF

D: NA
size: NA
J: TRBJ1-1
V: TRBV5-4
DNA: TGTGCCAGCAGCTTTGGGACAACCCGAAACACTGAAGCTTTCTTT
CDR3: CASSFGTTRNTEAFF

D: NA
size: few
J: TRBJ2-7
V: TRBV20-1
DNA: TGCAGTGCTACATTTTCTTTAGGGCAGTACTTC
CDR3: CSATFSLGQYF

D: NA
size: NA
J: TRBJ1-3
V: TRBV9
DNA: TGTGCCAGCAGCGTAGGAGGACAGGGAAACACCATATATTTT
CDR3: CASSVGGQGNTIYF

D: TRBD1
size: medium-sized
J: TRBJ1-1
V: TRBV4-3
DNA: TGCGCCAGCAGCCCAGCGGACAGGGCGTTAACTGAAGCTTTCTTT
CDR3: CASSPADRALTEAFF